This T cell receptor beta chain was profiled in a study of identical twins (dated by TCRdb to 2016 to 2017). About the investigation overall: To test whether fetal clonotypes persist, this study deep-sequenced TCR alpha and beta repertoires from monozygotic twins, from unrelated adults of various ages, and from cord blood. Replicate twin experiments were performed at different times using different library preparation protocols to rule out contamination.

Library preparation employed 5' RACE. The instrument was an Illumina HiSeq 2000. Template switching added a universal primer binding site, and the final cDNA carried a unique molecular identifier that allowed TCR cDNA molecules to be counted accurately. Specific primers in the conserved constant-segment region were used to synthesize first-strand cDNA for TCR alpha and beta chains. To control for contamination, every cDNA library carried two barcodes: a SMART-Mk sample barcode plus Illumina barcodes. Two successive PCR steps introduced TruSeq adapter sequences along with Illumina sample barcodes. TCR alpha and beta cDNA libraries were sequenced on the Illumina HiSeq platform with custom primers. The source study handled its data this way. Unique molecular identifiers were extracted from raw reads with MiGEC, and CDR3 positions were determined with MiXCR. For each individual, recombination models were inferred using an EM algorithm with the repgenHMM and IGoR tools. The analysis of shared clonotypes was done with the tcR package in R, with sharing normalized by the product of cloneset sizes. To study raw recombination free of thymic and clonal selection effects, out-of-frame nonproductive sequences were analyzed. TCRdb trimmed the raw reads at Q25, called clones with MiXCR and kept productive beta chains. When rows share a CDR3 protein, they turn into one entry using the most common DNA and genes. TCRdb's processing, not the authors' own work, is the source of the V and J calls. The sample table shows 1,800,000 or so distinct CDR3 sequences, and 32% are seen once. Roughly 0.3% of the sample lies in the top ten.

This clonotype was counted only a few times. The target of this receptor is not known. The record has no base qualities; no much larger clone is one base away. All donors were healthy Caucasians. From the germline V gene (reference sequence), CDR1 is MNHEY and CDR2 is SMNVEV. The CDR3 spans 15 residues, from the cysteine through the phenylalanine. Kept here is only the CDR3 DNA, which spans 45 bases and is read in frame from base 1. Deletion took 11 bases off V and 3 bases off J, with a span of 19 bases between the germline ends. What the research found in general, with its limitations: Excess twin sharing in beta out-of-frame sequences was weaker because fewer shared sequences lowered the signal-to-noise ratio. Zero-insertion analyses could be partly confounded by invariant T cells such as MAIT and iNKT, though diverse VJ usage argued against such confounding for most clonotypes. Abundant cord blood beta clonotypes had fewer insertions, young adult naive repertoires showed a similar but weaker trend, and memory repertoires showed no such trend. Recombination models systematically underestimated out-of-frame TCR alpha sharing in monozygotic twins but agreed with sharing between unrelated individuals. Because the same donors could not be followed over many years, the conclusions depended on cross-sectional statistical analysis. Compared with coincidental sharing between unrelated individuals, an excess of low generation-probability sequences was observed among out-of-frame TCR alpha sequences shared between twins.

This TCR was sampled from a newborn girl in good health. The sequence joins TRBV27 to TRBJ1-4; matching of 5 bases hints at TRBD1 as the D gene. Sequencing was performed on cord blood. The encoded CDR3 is CAGSSQVPANEKLFF. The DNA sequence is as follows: TGTGCCGGGTCCTCACAGGTACCAGCTAATGAAAAACTGTTTTTT.